This note documents a single TCR beta chain sequence. CDR3 length: 14 residues. Germline V gene lookup returns CDR1 DFQATT and CDR2 SNEGSKA (reference sequence). The sample originates from a study of monozygotic twins with inflammatory bowel disease. Total RNA amounting to about 3,500 ng went into each TCR library. TCRdb derives one entry per CDR3 protein from the 5' RACE reads, leaving out DNA. Its clone listing holds some 200,000 distinct CDR3 sequences. Sequenced material: blood. The chain carries TRBV20-1 and TRBJ2-7; TCRdb designates TRBD2, a call that cannot be tested without DNA. This TCR was sampled from a human donor with ulcerative colitis or Crohn's disease, or a healthy co-twin of an affected twin (not recorded which). The CDR3 sequence is CSAAGLASANEQYF.